A selection of T cell receptor beta chains follows, all from one sample in a study of OX40 agonist ivuxolimab in advanced cancers. The repertoire was sequenced with immunoSEQ multiplex PCR; TCRdb's copy has only in-frame clones and lacks some. Among about 60,000 clones listed, over 85% were seen once. Sequenced material: CD4+ or CD8+ T cells sorted from blood, taken in a trial of the OX40 agonist ivuxolimab. Every receptor here comes from an adult with an advanced solid tumor such as melanoma, head and neck, liver or kidney cancer. The CDR3 runs from the conserved cysteine through the conserved F or W. A D gene is named only where the DNA matches it firmly. Clone sizes are given selectively: once, few, many, or a class where the clone is expanded.

.	TRBJ2-7	TRBV6-5	.	CASSLGQGSEQYF	TGTGCCAGCAGCTTAGGGCAGGGTAGCGAGCAGTACTTC
.	TRBJ2-3	TRBV28	.	CASSNGRGADTQYF	TGTGCCAGCAGTAACGGCAGGGGGGCAGATACGCAGTATTTT
.	TRBJ1-1	TRBV6-5	.	CASSYVRRSEAFF	TGTGCCAGCAGTTACGTTCGACGATCTGAAGCTTTCTTT
.	TRBJ2-5	TRBV7-6	.	CASSLVPSDQETQYF	TGTGCCAGCAGCTTAGTCCCTAGCGACCAAGAGACCCAGTACTTC
.	TRBJ2-7	TRBV7-8	.	CASSLGGTRTYEQYF	TGTGCCAGCAGCTTAGGCGGGACTCGGACCTACGAGCAGTACTTC
.	TRBJ2-1	TRBV27	.	CASSLDHYNEQFF	TGTGCCAGCAGTCTGGACCACTACAATGAGCAGTTCTTC
once	TRBJ1-1	TRBV19	.	CASIKDSLTEAFF	TGTGCCAGTATTAAAGACAGCCTCACTGAAGCTTTCTTT
.	TRBJ2-7	TRBV29-1	TRBD2	CSVAGGVSSYEQYF	TGCAGCGTGGCGGGGGGGGTGAGCTCCTACGAGCAGTACTTC
.	TRBJ2-7	TRBV9	.	CASSVAPLGQTYEQYF	TGTGCCAGCAGCGTAGCCCCCTTAGGACAGACCTACGAGCAGTACTTC
once	TRBJ1-1	TRBV10-3	.	CAISEIQQDTEAFF	TGTGCCATCAGTGAAATTCAGCAAGACACTGAAGCTTTCTTT
.	TRBJ1-4	TRBV6-5	.	CASSWDNEKLFF	TGTGCCAGCAGTTGGGATAATGAAAAACTGTTTTTT
.	TRBJ2-7	TRBV11-2	TRBD2	CASSPRREGSYEQYF	TGTGCCAGCAGCCCGCGGCGGGAGGGTTCCTACGAGCAGTACTTC
.	TRBJ2-1	TRBV7-7	TRBD1	CASSLVEGAYNEQFF	TGTGCCAGCAGCTTAGTAGAGGGGGCTTACAATGAGCAGTTCTTC
.	TRBJ1-1	TRBV4-3	.	CASSQDRSGRTEAFF	TGCGCCAGCAGCCAAGATAGGTCAGGCAGGACTGAAGCTTTCTTT
once	TRBJ1-5	TRBV6-1	.	CASGRDNQPQHF	TGTGCCAGCGGCCGGGACAATCAGCCCCAGCATTTT
.	TRBJ2-7	TRBV27	.	CASSLGVPPYEQYF	TGTGCCAGCAGTTTGGGGGTTCCACCCTACGAGCAGTACTTC
.	TRBJ2-1	TRBV5-6	TRBD2	CASSLLVGGDYNEQFF	TGTGCCAGCAGCTTGCTCGTTGGGGGGGACTACAATGAGCAGTTCTTC
.	TRBJ2-2	TRBV27	.	CASSLRAGELFF	TGTGCCAGCAGTTTACGGGCTGGGGAGCTGTTTTTT
.	TRBJ1-2	TRBV4-3	.	CASSQDGVLGGGGYTF	TGCGCCAGCAGCCAAGATGGGGTCTTAGGGGGTGGTGGCTACACCTTC
once	TRBJ2-7	TRBV28	TRBD2	CASSFLAGAYDEQYF	TGTGCCAGCAGTTTCTTGGCGGGAGCCTACGATGAGCAGTACTTC
once	TRBJ2-3	TRBV6-1	.	CASSEALLPRTDTQYF	TGTGCCAGCAGTGAAGCGCTACTCCCTCGCACAGATACGCAGTATTTT
once	TRBJ2-7	TRBV13	TRBD1	CASSSGQKFYEQYF	TGTGCCAGCAGTTCGGGACAGAAGTTTTACGAGCAGTACTTC
.	TRBJ1-1	TRBV11-2	TRBD1	CASSTGGTEAFF	TGTGCCAGCAGCACCGGGGGGACAGAGGCTTTCTTT
.	TRBJ1-5	TRBV30	.	CAWSVRGDFGPQHF	TGTGCCTGGAGTGTACGGGGAGACTTTGGGCCCCAGCATTTT
.	TRBJ2-2	TRBV12-5	.	CASVGLHSDHTGELFF	TGTGCTAGTGTAGGTCTCCATAGCGATCACACCGGGGAGCTGTTTTTT
.	TRBJ2-7	TRBV11-2	TRBD1	CASSITGTGNYEQYF	TGTGCCAGCAGCATCACCGGGACAGGGAACTACGAGCAGTACTTC
medium-sized	TRBJ1-4	TRBV7-9	.	CASSPVGEKLFF	TGTGCCAGCAGCCCGGTGGGCGAAAAACTGTTTTTT
.	TRBJ1-2	TRBV5-4	.	CASSSDKGFYGYTF	TGTGCCAGCAGCAGCGACAAGGGATTCTATGGCTACACCTTC
once	TRBJ2-4	TRBV28	.	CASRLTRRADPGENIQYF	TGTGCCAGCAGACTTACACGCCGGGCCGACCCTGGGGAAAACATTCAGTACTTC